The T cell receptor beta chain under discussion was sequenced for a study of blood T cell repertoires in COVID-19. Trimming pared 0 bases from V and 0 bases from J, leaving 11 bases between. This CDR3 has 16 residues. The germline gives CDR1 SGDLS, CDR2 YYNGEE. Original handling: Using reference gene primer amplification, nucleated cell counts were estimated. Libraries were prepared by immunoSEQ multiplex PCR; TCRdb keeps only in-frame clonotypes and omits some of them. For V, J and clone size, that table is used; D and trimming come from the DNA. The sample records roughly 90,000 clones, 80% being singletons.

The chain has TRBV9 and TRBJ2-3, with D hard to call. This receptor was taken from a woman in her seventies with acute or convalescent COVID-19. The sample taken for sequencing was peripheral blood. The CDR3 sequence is CASSVGALRSTDTQYF. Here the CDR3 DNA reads TGTGCCAGCAGCGTAGGGGCCCTCCGGAGCACAGATACGCAGTATTTT.